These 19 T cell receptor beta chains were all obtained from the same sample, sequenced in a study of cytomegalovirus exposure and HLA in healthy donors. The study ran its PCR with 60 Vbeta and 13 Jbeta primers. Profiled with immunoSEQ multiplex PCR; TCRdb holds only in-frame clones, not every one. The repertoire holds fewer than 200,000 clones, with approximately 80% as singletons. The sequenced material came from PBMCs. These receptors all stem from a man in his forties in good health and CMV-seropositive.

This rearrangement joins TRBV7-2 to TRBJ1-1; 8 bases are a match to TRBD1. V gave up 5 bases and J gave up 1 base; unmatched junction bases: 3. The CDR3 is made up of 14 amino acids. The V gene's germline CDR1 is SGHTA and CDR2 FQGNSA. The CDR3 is CASSIDRGNTEAFF. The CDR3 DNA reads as TGTGCCAGCAGCATAGACAGGGGGAACACTGAAGCTTTCTTT. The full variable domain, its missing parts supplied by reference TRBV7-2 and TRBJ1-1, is GAGVSQSPSNKVTEKGKDVELRCDPISGHTALYWYRQSLGQGLEFLIYFQGNSAPDKSGLPSDRFSAERTGGSVSTLTIQRTQQEDSAVYLCASSIDRGNTEAFFGQGTRLTVV.

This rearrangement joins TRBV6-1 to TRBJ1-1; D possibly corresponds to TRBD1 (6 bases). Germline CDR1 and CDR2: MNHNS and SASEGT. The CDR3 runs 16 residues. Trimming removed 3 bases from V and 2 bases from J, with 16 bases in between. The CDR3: CASSDQWGHLNTEAFF. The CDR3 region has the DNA TGTGCCAGCAGTGACCAGTGGGGACACCTTAACACTGAAGCTTTCTTT.

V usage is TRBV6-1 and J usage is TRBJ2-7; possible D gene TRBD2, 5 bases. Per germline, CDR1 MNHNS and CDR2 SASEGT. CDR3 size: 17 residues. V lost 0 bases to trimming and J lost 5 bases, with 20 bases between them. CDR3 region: CASSEALGVGGWNEQYF. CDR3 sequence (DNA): TGTGCCAGCAGTGAAGCCCTCGGGGTAGGCGGTTGGAACGAGCAGTACTTC.

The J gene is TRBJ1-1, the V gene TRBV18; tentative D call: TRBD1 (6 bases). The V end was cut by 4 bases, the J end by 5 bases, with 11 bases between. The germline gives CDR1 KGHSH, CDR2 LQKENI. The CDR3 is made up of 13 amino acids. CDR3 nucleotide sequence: TGTGCCAGCTCACTGCCCCAGGGGACTGAAGCTTTCTTT. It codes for CASSLPQGTEAFF. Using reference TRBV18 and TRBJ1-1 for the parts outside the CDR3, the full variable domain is NAGVMQNPRHLVRRRGQEARLRCSPMKGHSHVYWYRQLPEEGLKFMVYLQKENIIDESGMPKERFSAEFPKEGPSILRIQQVVRGDSAAYFCASSLPQGTEAFFGQGTRLTVV.

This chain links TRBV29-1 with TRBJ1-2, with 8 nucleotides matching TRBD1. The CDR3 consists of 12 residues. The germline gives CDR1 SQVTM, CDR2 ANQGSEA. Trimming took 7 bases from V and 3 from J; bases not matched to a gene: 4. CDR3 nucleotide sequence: TGCAGCGGATCAGGGGGCGACTATGGCTACACCTTC. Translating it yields CSGSGGDYGYTF.

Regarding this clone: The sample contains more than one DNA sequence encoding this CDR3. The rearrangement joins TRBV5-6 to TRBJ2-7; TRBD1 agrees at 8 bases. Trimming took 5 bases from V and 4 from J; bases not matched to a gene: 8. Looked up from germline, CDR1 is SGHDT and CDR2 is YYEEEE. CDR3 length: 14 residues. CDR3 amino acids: CASSLTGVRYEQYF. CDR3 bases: TGTGCCAGCAGTCTGACAGGGGTGAGGTACGAGCAGTACTTC.

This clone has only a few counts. This CDR3 reads CASSTGTSVPGRAQYF. CDR3 sequence (DNA): TGCGCCAGCAGCACCGGGACTAGCGTCCCCGGTAGGGCCCAGTACTTC. The V and J genes are TRBV5-1 and TRBJ2-5, with 10 positions matching TRBD2. This CDR3 has 16 amino acids. Looked up from germline, CDR1 is SGHRS and CDR2 is YFSETQ. After removal of 4 bases from V and 9 bases from J, the junction contained 15 bases not matched to a gene. The full variable domain, its missing parts supplied by reference TRBV5-1 and TRBJ2-5, is KAGVTQTPRYLIKTRGQQVTLSCSPISGHRSVSWYQQTPGQGLQFLFEYFSETQRNKGNFPGRFSGRQFSNSRSEMNVSTLELGDSALYLCASSTGTSVPGRAQYFGPGTRLLVL.

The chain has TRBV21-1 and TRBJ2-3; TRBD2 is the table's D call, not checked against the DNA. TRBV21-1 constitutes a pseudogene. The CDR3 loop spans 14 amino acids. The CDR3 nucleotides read TGTGCCAGCAGCCTAGGACTGGGCACAGATACGCAGTATTTT. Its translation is CASSLGLGTDTQYF.

CDR3 in amino acids: CASSPTGGTYEQYF. The DNA for the CDR3 is TGTGCCAGCAGTCCGACAGGGGGGACCTACGAGCAGTACTTC. The chain links TRBV28 to TRBJ2-5, with 9 bases that match TRBD1. The J call may not be correct, given that the DNA end is closer to TRBJ2-7. Germline V gives CDR1 MDHEN, CDR2 SYDVKM. The CDR3 has 14 residues.

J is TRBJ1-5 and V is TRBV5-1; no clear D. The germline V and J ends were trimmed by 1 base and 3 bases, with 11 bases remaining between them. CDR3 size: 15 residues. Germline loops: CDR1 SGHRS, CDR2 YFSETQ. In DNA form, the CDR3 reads TGCGCCAGCAGCTTGAGCGGGGTAGTCAATCAGCCCCAGCATTTT. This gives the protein CASSLSGVVNQPQHF.

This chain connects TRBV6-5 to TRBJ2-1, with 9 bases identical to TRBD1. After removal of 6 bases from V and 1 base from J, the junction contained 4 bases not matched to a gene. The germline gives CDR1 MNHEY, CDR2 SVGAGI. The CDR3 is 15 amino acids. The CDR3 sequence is CASRDGTGSYNEQFF. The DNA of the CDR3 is TGTGCCAGCAGGGATGGGACAGGGTCCTACAATGAGCAGTTCTTC.

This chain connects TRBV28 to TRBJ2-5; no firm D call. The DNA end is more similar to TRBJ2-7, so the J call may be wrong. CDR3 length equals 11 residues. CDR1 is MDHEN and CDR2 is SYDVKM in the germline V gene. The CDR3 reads CASSFLYEQYF. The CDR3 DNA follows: TGTGCCAGCAGCTTCCTCTACGAGCAGTACTTC.

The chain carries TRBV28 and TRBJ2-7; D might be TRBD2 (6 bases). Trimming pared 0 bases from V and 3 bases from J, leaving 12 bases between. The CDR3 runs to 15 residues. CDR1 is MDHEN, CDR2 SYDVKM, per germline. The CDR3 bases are TGTGCCAGCAGTTTATGGCGGGACGGAAACTACGAGCAGTACTTC. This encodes CASSLWRDGNYEQYF. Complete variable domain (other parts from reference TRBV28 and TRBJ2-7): DVKVTQSSRYLVKRTGEKVFLECVQDMDHENMFWYRQDPGLGLRLIYFSYDVKMKEKGDIPEGYSVSREKKERFSLILESASTNQTSMYLCASSLWRDGNYEQYFGPGTRLTVT.

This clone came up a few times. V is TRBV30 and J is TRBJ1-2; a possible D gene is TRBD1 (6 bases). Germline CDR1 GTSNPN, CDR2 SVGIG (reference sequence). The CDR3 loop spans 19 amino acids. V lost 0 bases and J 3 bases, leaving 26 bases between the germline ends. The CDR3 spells CAWSVELSLGAGEYYGYTF. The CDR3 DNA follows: TGTGCCTGGAGTGTAGAATTAAGTTTGGGGGCAGGGGAATACTATGGCTACACCTTC.

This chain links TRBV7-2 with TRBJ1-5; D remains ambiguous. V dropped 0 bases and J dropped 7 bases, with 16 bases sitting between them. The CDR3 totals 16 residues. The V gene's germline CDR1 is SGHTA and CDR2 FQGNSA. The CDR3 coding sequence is TGTGCCAGCAGCTTAGCCGGCGGGTGGGGTGGACAGCCCCAGCATTTT. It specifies CASSLAGGWGGQPQHF.

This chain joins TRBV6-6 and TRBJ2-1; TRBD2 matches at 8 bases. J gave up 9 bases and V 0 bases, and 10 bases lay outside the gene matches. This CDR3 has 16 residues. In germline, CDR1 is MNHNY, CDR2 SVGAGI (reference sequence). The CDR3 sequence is CASSYSLRGAPAEQFF. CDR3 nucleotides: TGTGCCAGCAGTTACTCGTTGCGGGGGGCCCCAGCTGAGCAGTTCTTC.

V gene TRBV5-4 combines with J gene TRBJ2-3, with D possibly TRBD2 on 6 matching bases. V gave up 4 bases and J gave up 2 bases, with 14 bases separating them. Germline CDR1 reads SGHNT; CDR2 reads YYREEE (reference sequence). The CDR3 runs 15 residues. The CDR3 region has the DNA TGTGCCAGCAGCCCCCGTTTAGCGGACACAGATACGCAGTATTTT. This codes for CASSPRLADTDTQYF.

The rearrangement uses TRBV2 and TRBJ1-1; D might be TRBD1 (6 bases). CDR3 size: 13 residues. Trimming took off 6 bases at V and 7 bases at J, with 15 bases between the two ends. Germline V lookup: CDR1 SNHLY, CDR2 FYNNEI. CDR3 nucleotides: TGTGCCAGCAGCTTCATACAGGGTAATGAAGCTTTCTTT. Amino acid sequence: CASSFIQGNEAFF.

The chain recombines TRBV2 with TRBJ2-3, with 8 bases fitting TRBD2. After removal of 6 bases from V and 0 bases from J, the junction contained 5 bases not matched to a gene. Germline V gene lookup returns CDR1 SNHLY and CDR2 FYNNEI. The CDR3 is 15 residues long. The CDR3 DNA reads TGTGCCAGCAGCCCCGGGAGGGGAAGCACAGATACGCAGTATTTT. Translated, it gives CASSPGRGSTDTQYF.